This T cell receptor (beta chain) was captured in a study of cytomegalovirus exposure and HLA in healthy donors. Study overall: For the 300 to 450 genotyped donors, 80% to 90% fell within the Caucasian-associated ancestry cluster.

Study observations and caveats: A few CMV-associated chains proved CMV antigen-specific in vitro.

As to this clone: The antigen is undetermined.

Primers included in the PCR were 60 Vbeta and 13 Jbeta primers. Here immunoSEQ multiplex PCR was the method, and the copy in TCRdb shows in-frame clones only, minus some. In all, the sample yields over 75,000 clones. The CDR3 totals 14 residues. V dropped 2 bases and J dropped 6; count of bases not matched to a gene: 3. Germline lookup yields CDR1 MDHEN and CDR2 SYDVKM. The sequenced sample consisted of PBMCs. V and J are TRBV28 and TRBJ1-2; TRBD1 matches at 10 bases. This TCR came from a man in his fifties or sixties in good health and CMV-seronegative. The CDR3 region is CASSLTDRGHGYTF. CDR3 bases: TGTGCCAGCAGTTTAACAGACAGGGGGCATGGCTACACCTTC.